The sequence of this T cell receptor beta chain was determined in a study of T cell clonotyping in hematopoietic cell transplantation. Study observations and caveats: No sorting was done, leaving CD4 and CD8 contributions mixed. At the given depth, recipient repertoires were over 95% de novo clonotypes. Higher Inverse Simpson Index values in graft donor and pretransplant recipient predicted broader posttransplant TCR diversity. After transplant, recipient diversity fell while pathologically expanded clonotypes grew through day 180.

In the case of this clone: No antigen is known for it.

Sequencing used immunoSEQ multiplex PCR; TCRdb keeps in-frame clones, though not all of them. The table includes around 37,000 clones, 95% detected once. The CDR3 spans 15 residues. Between the trimmed V and J ends, which lost 2 bases and 1 base, there was a span of 10 bases. CDR1 is MNHNY, CDR2 SVGAGI, per germline (reference sequence). This clonotype originated in a man aged 30 to 45 in good health. Some clones in this sample may be carry-over from other donors' samples. Material: peripheral blood mononuclear cells. V is TRBV6-6 and J is TRBJ2-3; tentatively, D is TRBD2 (6 bases). For the CDR3, the DNA is TGTGCCAGCAGTTACGGGGGGTATGGCACAGATACGCAGTATTTT. It specifies CASSYGGYGTDTQYF.